This entry lists 24 T cell receptor beta chains sequenced from one sample in a study of CD8 T cells in Susac syndrome. cDNA came from about 0.51 to 1 ug RNA primed by random hexamers. Each CDR3 protein gets one entry after TCRdb re-called the immunoSEQ multiplex PCR reads with MiXCR. The data contain 100,000 to 150,000 distinct CDR3 sequences, around 96% of them singletons. Sequenced sample: CD4+ T cells from PBMCs. Receptors were obtained from a human donor in good health.

This chain connects TRBV28 to TRBJ2-1; the D gene is possibly TRBD2 (6 bases). V was clipped by 8 bases and J by 3 bases, with 14 bases between them. The germline V gene encodes CDR1 MDHEN and CDR2 SYDVKM. CDR3 length: 14 amino acids. The CDR3 coding sequence is TGTGCCAGCGGGTCTAGCGTGGTCTACAATGAGCAGTTCTTC. Its translation: CASGSSVVYNEQFF.

The V and J genes are TRBV29-1 and TRBJ2-7, with 10 bases lining up with TRBD1. The CDR3 spans 12 residues. The V and J ends lost 7 bases and 7 bases, in that order; junction bases with no gene match: 7. Germline V gives CDR1 SQVTM, CDR2 ANQGSEA. The CDR3 nucleotides read TGCAGCGCCCGACAGGGGGCGAGGGAGCAGTACTTC. It codes for CSARQGAREQYF.

The genes are TRBV20-1 and TRBJ2-7; weak D call: TRBD2 (6 bases). V gave up 3 bases and J gave up 5 bases, with 26 bases separating them. The germline V gene encodes CDR1 DFQATT and CDR2 SNEGSKA (reference sequence). This CDR3 has 17 amino acids. The CDR3 nucleotides read TGCAGTGCTAGGGTCCCTAAGGCGGGATCGACGGGGGACGAGCAGTACTTC. This encodes CSARVPKAGSTGDEQYF.

The chain employs TRBV6-6 and TRBJ2-1; TRBD1 aligns across 8 bases. After removal of 6 bases from V and 9 bases from J, the junction contained 4 bases not matched to a gene. This CDR3 has 12 residues. Germline-derived CDR1 and CDR2 are MNHNY and SVGAGI (reference sequence). CDR3 DNA sequence: TGTGCCAGCAGAACCGGACAGGGTGAGCAGTTCTTC. Protein: CASRTGQGEQFF.

The J gene is TRBJ1-1, the V gene TRBV15, with 7 bases lining up with TRBD1. Germline trimming cut 1 base from V and 1 base from J; bases unmatched to any gene: 6. Per germline, CDR1 LNHNV and CDR2 YYDKDF (reference sequence). There are 16 residues in the CDR3. CDR3 nucleotides: TGTGCCACCAGCAGAGCCCCGGGACAGTGGAACACTGAAGCTTTCTTT. Its translation is CATSRAPGQWNTEAFF.

V and J are TRBV12-3 or TRBV12-4 and TRBJ2-7; D unresolved. The V gene lost 2 bases and the J gene lost 5 bases, with 10 bases spanning the gap. This CDR3 has 13 amino acids. The CDR3 DNA follows: TGTGCCAGCAGTTTAAGGCAGGTTAACGAGCAGTACTTC. Its translation is CASSLRQVNEQYF.

This rearrangement joins TRBV11-2 to TRBJ2-4; D not certain. The germline V gene has CDR1 SGHAT and CDR2 FQNNGV. Trimming cost V 5 bases and J 10 bases, with 9 bases left between them. The CDR3 totals 11 residues. As DNA, the CDR3 is TGTGCCAGCAGCGTTACTGGAATTCAGTACTTC. This codes for CASSVTGIQYF. Using reference TRBV11-2 and TRBJ2-4 for the parts outside the CDR3, the full variable domain is EAGVAQSPRYKIIEKRQSVAFWCNPISGHATLYWYQQILGQGPKLLIQFQNNGVVDDSQLPKDRFSAERLKGVDSTLKIQPAKLEDSAVYLCASSVTGIQYFGAGTRLSVL.

V gene TRBV12-3 or TRBV12-4 combines with J gene TRBJ2-7, with D possibly matching TRBD1 (6 bases). The CDR3 contains 15 residues. V was shortened by 6 bases and J by 4 bases, with 19 bases between the two germline ends. The CDR3 loop is CASSGQSFGRYEQYF. DNA of the CDR3: TGTGCCAGCAGCGGACAGTCCTTTGGTCGGTACGAGCAGTACTTC.

This chain uses TRBV24-1 with TRBJ2-3; D remains unclear. Germline CDR1 reads KGHDR; CDR2 reads SFDVKD. The CDR3 extends over 14 amino acids. V lost 11 bases and J 2 bases, leaving 16 bases between the germline ends. CDR3 residues: CAIGEFGHTDTQYF. CDR3 nucleotides: TGTGCCATTGGGGAATTCGGTCACACAGATACGCAGTATTTT.

The chain combines TRBV28 with TRBJ2-7, with 9 bases that match TRBD1. Germline CDR1 reads MDHEN; CDR2 reads SYDVKM. V gave up 4 bases and J gave up 2 bases; unmatched junction bases: 15. This CDR3 is 18 amino acids long. This CDR3 reads CASSSPSPGTGNPYEQYF. The CDR3 DNA reads TGTGCCAGCAGTTCCCCATCCCCCGGGACAGGGAACCCCTACGAGCAGTACTTC.

The rearrangement links TRBV28 to TRBJ1-5; the match to TRBD1 covers 8 bases. The CDR3 extends over 15 amino acids. Germline V gene sequence: CDR1 MDHEN, CDR2 SYDVKM. The J segment lost 6 bases and the V segment lost 4 bases, leaving 8 bases of the junction unmatched. The CDR3 is CASSSSGQGLQPQHF. The CDR3 DNA reads as TGTGCCAGCAGTTCCTCCGGACAGGGTCTTCAGCCCCAGCATTTT.

The chain recombines TRBV3-1 with TRBJ2-1; 8 positions agree with TRBD2. Germline CDR1 reads LGHDT; CDR2 reads YNNKEL (reference sequence). This CDR3 spans 16 amino acids. The V segment lost 4 bases and the J segment 3 bases; nucleotides outside the gene matches: 8. The CDR3 bases are TGTGCCAGCAGCCGCAGCGGGAGAGGCTTCTACAATGAGCAGTTCTTC. Its protein is CASSRSGRGFYNEQFF.

The rearrangement links TRBV5-1 to TRBJ2-7, with D hard to call. Looked up from germline, CDR1 is SGHRS and CDR2 is YFSETQ. Trimming left V 0 bases short and J 7 bases short, with 8 bases between. The CDR3 extends over 12 amino acids. CDR3 DNA sequence: TGCGCCAGCAGCTTGGATGGATTTGAGCAGTACTTC. Amino acid sequence: CASSLDGFEQYF.

The V and J genes are TRBV19 and TRBJ2-1; 8 nucleotides align to TRBD1. The CDR3 is 12 residues long. Germline assignment: CDR1 LNHDA and CDR2 SQIVND (reference sequence). The V and J ends lost 9 bases and 12 bases, in that order; junction bases with no gene match: 10. CDR3 region: CASKIDRGSQFF. The CDR3 DNA is TGTGCCAGCAAAATAGACAGGGGCTCGCAGTTCTTC.

DNA of the CDR3: TGTGCCAGCAGCCGCCCGGACAGTTATGAAAAACTGTTTTTT. Amino acid sequence: CASSRPDSYEKLFF. V is TRBV7-2 and J is TRBJ1-4; possibly TRBD1 for D (6 bases). This CDR3 contains 14 residues. V lost 5 bases to trimming and J lost 6 bases, with 13 bases between them. Looked up from germline, CDR1 is SGHTA and CDR2 is FQGNSA.

The V gene is TRBV29-1, the J gene TRBJ1-5; no clear D gene. This CDR3 has 13 residues. Germline assignment: CDR1 SQVTM and CDR2 ANQGSEA. V was clipped by 4 bases and J by 4 bases, with 11 bases between them. CDR3 nucleotides: TGCAGCGTTGCGATGACACAGAATCAGCCCCAGCATTTT. Its protein is CSVAMTQNQPQHF. The variable domain in full, with the rest retrieved from reference TRBV29-1 and TRBJ1-5, is SAVISQKPSRDICQRGTSLTIQCQVDSQVTMMFWYRQQPGQSLTLIATANQGSEATYESGFVIDKFPISRPNLTFSTLTVSNMSPEDSSIYLCSVAMTQNQPQHFGDGTRLSIL.

The chain recombines TRBV3-1 with TRBJ2-7; 9 bases are shared with TRBD2. J lost 4 bases, V lost 4 bases, and 5 bases had no gene match. The germline gives CDR1 LGHDT, CDR2 YNNKEL (reference sequence). The CDR3 is 14 residues long. CDR3 sequence reads: CASSLAGAPYEQYF. DNA for the CDR3: TGTGCCAGCAGCCTAGCGGGAGCTCCATACGAGCAGTACTTC.

The chain is built from TRBV2 and TRBJ1-2; D not certain. Germline CDR1 is SNHLY and CDR2 is FYNNEI. The V end was cut by 0 bases, the J end by 2 bases, with 16 bases between. The CDR3 is made up of 17 amino acids. The CDR3 reads CASSEALQATLNYGYTF. DNA for the CDR3: TGTGCCAGCAGTGAAGCGCTTCAGGCGACTCTCAACTATGGCTACACCTTC.

V gene TRBV15 combines with J gene TRBJ2-5; 8 bases align to TRBD2. This CDR3 spans 12 amino acids. Germline trimming cut 8 bases from V and 7 bases from J; bases unmatched to any gene: 6. CDR1 and CDR2 from the germline V gene are LNHNV and YYDKDF (reference sequence). The CDR3 is CATSAAGGTQYF. The CDR3, as DNA: TGTGCCACCTCGGCCGCGGGGGGGACCCAGTACTTC.

The rearrangement uses TRBV10-3 and TRBJ2-3; weak D call: TRBD2 (5 bases). Trimming shortened V by 9 bases and J by 0 bases, and 10 bases separated the two germline ends. Germline values: CDR1 ENHRY, CDR2 SYGVKD. This CDR3 comprises 13 residues. The CDR3 nucleotides read TGTGCCATAGCAGCGGTTAGCACAGATACGCAGTATTTT. Its protein is CAIAAVSTDTQYF.

The genes are TRBV7-9 and TRBJ2-7; TRBD2 aligns across 9 bases. The V gene end was trimmed by 1 base and the J gene end by 2 bases; junction bases not matched to a gene: 3. CDR1 is SEHNR, CDR2 FQNEAQ, per germline (reference sequence). The length of the CDR3 is 15 residues. This chain's CDR3 is CASSLGGGRAYEQYF. The CDR3 DNA reads TGTGCCAGCAGCTTAGGGGGCGGGAGGGCCTACGAGCAGTACTTC.

J is TRBJ2-2 and V is TRBV27; D may be TRBD2 (6 bases). CDR3 size: 16 residues. Germline V gives CDR1 MNHEY, CDR2 SMNVEV (reference sequence). V lost 3 bases and J lost 3, with 14 bases in between. The CDR3 nucleotides read TGTGCCAGCAGTTTTAGACCGGGAGTCGACACCGGGGAGCTGTTTTTT. Its translation is CASSFRPGVDTGELFF.

The V and J genes are TRBV3-1 and TRBJ2-5; 8 positions agree with TRBD2. The CDR3 loop spans 14 amino acids. Germline V CDR1 and CDR2: LGHDT, YNNKEL (reference sequence). The J segment lost 5 bases and the V segment lost 4 bases, leaving 6 bases of the junction unmatched. Written as DNA, the CDR3 is TGTGCCAGCAGCCCCAGCGGGAGCTGGGAGACCCAGTACTTC. Translating gives CASSPSGSWETQYF.

The V call is TRBV5-1, the J call TRBJ2-7, with D maybe TRBD1 (7 bases). The CDR3 has 15 residues. In germline, CDR1 is SGHRS, CDR2 YFSETQ. V lost 0 bases and J lost 1, with 11 bases in between. This CDR3 is CASSLEQGTSYEQYF. CDR3 coding DNA: TGCGCCAGCAGCTTGGAACAGGGGACTTCCTACGAGCAGTACTTC.